This T cell receptor beta chain was identified in a study of shared T cell receptors in the human thymus. Using immunoSEQ multiplex PCR, the repertoire was profiled, and TCRdb retains in-frame clones only, with some absent. The sample includes roughly 410,000 clones, approximately 95% of them seen just once. The sequence derives from a human donor. Input material: thymocytes.

The CDR3 nucleotides are TGTGCCACCCATGGTAGAAGGGTGGGACTGACGGGGTATGGCTACACCTTC. It is translated as CATHGRRVGLTGYGYTF. The rearrangement links TRBV28 to TRBJ1-2, with D possibly matching TRBD1 (5 bases). The V end lost 10 bases, the J end lost 5 bases, and 29 bases lay between the germline ends. The germline gives CDR1 MDHEN, CDR2 SYDVKM. CDR3 length: 17 residues.